This is a list of T cell receptor beta chains from one sample in a study of cytomegalovirus exposure and HLA in healthy donors. Repertoires were generated with immunoSEQ multiplex PCR, while TCRdb's copy carries only in-frame clones and drops some. The sample holds 75,000 to 80,000 clones; more than 55% are singletons and the top ten take approximately 5%. Sequenced sample: PBMCs. The receptors come from a man in his sixties in good health and CMV-seropositive. Each CDR3 is given with its conserved first and last residue. D genes are given only for firm matches. Size tells how often a clone was seen (once, few, many) or the class of an expanded clone, and some rows leave it out.

CDR3 length,V gene,clone size,J gene,D gene,CDR3 protein,CDR3 DNA
15,TRBV28,few,TRBJ2-3,TRBD2,CASSSGLGFTDTQYF,TGTGCCAGCAGTTCGGGACTAGGATTCACAGATACGCAGTATTTT
16,TRBV29-1,NA,TRBJ1-2,NA,CSVPAVGARANYGYTF,TGCAGCGTGCCTGCCGTGGGGGCAAGGGCTAACTATGGCTACACCTTC
14,TRBV28,few,TRBJ2-7,NA,CASEWSGDSYEQYF,TGTGCCAGCGAATGGTCCGGTGACTCCTACGAGCAGTACTTC
15,TRBV18,NA,TRBJ2-1,TRBD2,CASSPTSGRPHEQFF,TGTGCCAGCTCACCGACTAGCGGGAGGCCACATGAGCAGTTCTTC
14,TRBV2,NA,TRBJ2-5,TRBD1,CASSDSGGRETQYF,TGTGCCAGCAGTGATTCAGGGGGCCGAGAGACCCAGTACTTC
14,TRBV5-8,NA,TRBJ1-4,NA,CASSSGTAHEKLFF,TGTGCCAGCAGCTCCGGGACTGCGCATGAAAAACTGTTTTTT
16,TRBV6-4,NA,TRBJ2-1,TRBD1,CASSELPGQGGNEQFF,TGTGCCAGCAGTGAACTTCCGGGACAGGGGGGTAATGAGCAGTTCTTC
16,TRBV18,NA,TRBJ2-2,TRBD2,CASSPRLAENTGELFF,TGTGCCAGCTCACCTCGACTAGCGGAAAACACCGGGGAGCTGTTTTTT
15,TRBV19,NA,TRBJ1-2,NA,CASIPTETLNYGYTF,TGTGCCAGTATTCCGACAGAGACTCTTAACTATGGCTACACCTTC
14,TRBV7-8,NA,TRBJ2-5,NA,CASSFGSREETQYF,TGTGCCAGCAGCTTCGGGAGTCGTGAGGAGACCCAGTACTTC
13,TRBV12-5,NA,TRBJ2-7,TRBD2,CASGWDYSYEQYF,TGTGCTAGTGGCTGGGACTACTCCTACGAGCAGTACTTC
13,TRBV21-1,NA,TRBJ1-1,NA,CASSKGRGHLTSF,TGTGCCAGCAGCAAAGGAAGGGGCCATCTTACAAGTTTT
14,TRBV25-1,few,TRBJ1-2,TRBD1,CASSDSDRNYGYTF,TGTGCCAGCAGTGATTCGGACAGGAACTATGGCTACACCTTC
16,TRBV7-9,NA,TRBJ2-3,NA,CASSLGRGGVPETQYF,TGTGCCAGCAGCTTAGGGCGCGGGGGCGTCCCGGAAACGCAGTATTTT
17,TRBV11-2,NA,TRBJ2-2,TRBD2,CASSRRSGLAGVGELFF,TGTGCCAGCAGCCGTAGATCGGGACTAGCGGGAGTTGGGGAGCTGTTTTTT
15,TRBV5-1,once,TRBJ2-7,NA,CASSLVGSISYEQYF,TGCGCCAGCAGCTTGGTGGGCTCGATCAGTTACGAGCAGTACTTC
13,TRBV7-2,NA,TRBJ2-1,NA,CASSSGDYNEQFF,TGTGCCAGCAGCTCCGGGGATTACAATGAGCAGTTCTTC
16,TRBV4-3,NA,TRBJ2-3,NA,CASSQDYDSYTDTQYF,TGCGCCAGCAGCCAAGATTACGACAGCTACACAGATACGCAGTATTTT
13,TRBV7-9,NA,TRBJ2-1,TRBD2,CSSSFSGMDEQFF,TGTTCCAGCAGCTTTAGCGGGATGGATGAGCAGTTCTTC
13,TRBV11-3,NA,TRBJ1-4,NA,CASSLQPGEKLFF,TGTGCCAGCAGCTTACAGCCAGGTGAAAAACTGTTTTTT
16,TRBV7-9,NA,TRBJ2-2,NA,CASSPRPGPNTGELFF,TGTGCCAGCAGCCCCCGTCCAGGGCCGAACACCGGGGAGCTGTTTTTT
13,TRBV6-5,NA,TRBJ2-5,NA,CASSYSTIETQYF,TGTGCCAGCAGTTACTCGACAATAGAGACCCAGTACTTC
14,TRBV28,once,TRBJ2-1,NA,CASTPSPGNNEQFF,TGTGCCAGCACTCCATCGCCGGGGAACAATGAGCAGTTCTTC
15,TRBV7-2,NA,TRBJ1-2,NA,CAMGGGPASLYGYTF,TGTGCCATGGGGGGAGGGCCCGCCTCCCTCTATGGCTACACCTTC
15,TRBV10-1,NA,TRBJ2-3,TRBD1,CASSFDRDRTDTQYF,TGCGCCAGCAGCTTCGACAGGGACAGGACAGATACGCAGTATTTT
13,TRBV6-5,NA,TRBJ1-2,NA,CASTDGHSYGYTF,TGTGCCAGCACCGATGGACATTCCTATGGCTACACCTTC
15,TRBV5-1,NA,TRBJ2-2,TRBD1,CASSLGQGNTGELFF,TGCGCCAGCAGCTTGGGACAGGGGAACACCGGGGAGCTGTTTTTT
16,TRBV28,NA,TRBJ2-1,NA,CASMGLSGRSYNEQFF,TGTGCCAGCATGGGTCTAAGTGGGAGGAGCTACAATGAGCAGTTCTTC
14,TRBV7-6,few,TRBJ2-7,NA,CASSLEEGSYEQYF,TGTGCCAGCAGCTTAGAAGAGGGTTCCTACGAGCAGTACTTC
16,TRBV4-1,NA,TRBJ2-6,NA,CASSQDPFSGANVLTF,TGCGCCAGCAGCCAAGACCCCTTCTCTGGGGCCAACGTCCTGACTTTC
16,TRBV7-2,few,TRBJ1-6,TRBD1,CASSPRTGGSNSPLHF,TGTGCCAGCAGCCCGAGGACAGGGGGCAGTAATTCACCCCTCCACTTT
11,TRBV6-5,once,TRBJ2-7,NA,CASSAGVEQYF,TGTGCCAGCAGTGCCGGGGTAGAGCAGTACTTC
14,TRBV27,NA,TRBJ2-2,NA,CASRAGLGTGELFF,TGTGCCAGCAGAGCAGGGTTAGGCACCGGGGAGCTGTTTTTT
11,TRBV20-1,few,TRBJ1-1,NA,CSAGGGTEAFF,TGCAGTGCGGGAGGGGGTACTGAAGCTTTCTTT
15,TRBV30,NA,TRBJ1-1,NA,CAWIPARAGRTEAFF,TGTGCCTGGATTCCCGCCCGGGCCGGGAGGACTGAAGCTTTCTTT